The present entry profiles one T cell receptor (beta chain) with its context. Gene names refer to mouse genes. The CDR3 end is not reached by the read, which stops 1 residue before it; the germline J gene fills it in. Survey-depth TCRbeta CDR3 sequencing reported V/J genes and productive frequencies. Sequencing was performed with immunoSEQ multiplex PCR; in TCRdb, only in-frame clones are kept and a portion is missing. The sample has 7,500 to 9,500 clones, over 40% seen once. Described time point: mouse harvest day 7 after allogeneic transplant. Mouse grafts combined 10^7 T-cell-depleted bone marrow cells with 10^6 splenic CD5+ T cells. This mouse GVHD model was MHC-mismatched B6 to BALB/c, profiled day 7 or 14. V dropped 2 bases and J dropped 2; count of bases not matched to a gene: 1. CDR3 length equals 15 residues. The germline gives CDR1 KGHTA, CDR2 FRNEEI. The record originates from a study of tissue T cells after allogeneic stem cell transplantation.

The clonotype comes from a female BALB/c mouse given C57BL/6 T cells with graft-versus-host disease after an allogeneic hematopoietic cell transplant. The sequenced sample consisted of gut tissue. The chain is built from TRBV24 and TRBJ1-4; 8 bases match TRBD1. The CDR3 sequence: CASSLRQGSNERLFF. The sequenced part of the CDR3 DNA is TGTGCCAGCAGTCTGAGACAGGGGTCCAACGAAAGATTATTT.